One sample yielded the 24 T cell receptor beta chains listed below, sequenced in a study of vaccination and CD4 T cells after COVID-19. An Oncomine TCR Beta short-read assay was used to sequence the DNA from cultured CD4+ T cells. TCRdb passed the PCR reads through MiXCR, listing each CDR3 protein once. Here the sample spans more than 13,000 distinct CDR3 sequences, roughly 31% being singletons. The antigens of these receptors remain unknown. Sample treatment: 10-day PBMC culture with coronavirus spike peptide pools or control peptides (ViraFEST assay). Sequencing input: cultured CD4+ T cells from blood. These receptors were collected from a human donor with COVID-19.

The rearrangement joins TRBV28 to TRBJ1-5; 12 nucleotides match TRBD1. V lost 8 bases and J lost 7; bases outside the gene matches: 9. Germline V gene lookup returns CDR1 MDHEN and CDR2 SYDVKM. The CDR3 has 15 amino acids. The chain's CDR3 is CASLLGTGGAQPQHF. DNA of the CDR3: TGTGCCAGCCTACTTGGGACAGGGGGCGCGCAGCCCCAGCATTTT.

The chain uses TRBV5-4 and TRBJ2-1; 12 bases line up with TRBD2. The CDR3 spans 13 residues. From germline, CDR1 is SGHNT and CDR2 YYREEE (reference sequence). With V trimmed by 4 bases and J by 15 bases, 8 bases remained unmatched. This CDR3 is CASSGLAGYQRFF. The CDR3, as DNA: TGTGCCAGCAGCGGACTAGCGGGGTACCAGCGGTTCTTC.

This chain connects TRBV18 to TRBJ2-2; D is perhaps TRBD2 (5 bases). The V end was cut by 0 bases, the J end by 7 bases, with 12 bases between. The CDR3 length is 15 residues. CDR1 and CDR2 from the germline V gene are KGHSH and LQKENI. CDR3 loop: CASSPPRGFYGELFF. CDR3 bases: TGTGCCAGCTCACCACCGAGAGGGTTCTACGGGGAGCTGTTTTTT.

This sequence joins TRBV7-9 and TRBJ2-7; either TRBD1 or TRBD2 may fit D (5 bases each). Germline CDR1 is SEHNR and CDR2 is FQNEAQ (reference sequence). The CDR3 loop spans 15 amino acids. Trimming took 7 bases from V and 2 from J, leaving 18 bases between them. As DNA, the CDR3 is TGTGCCAGCACCCGGGGAGAGGTAGGGGCCTACGAGCAGTACTTC. Encoded protein: CASTRGEVGAYEQYF.

The J gene is TRBJ2-7, the V gene TRBV27; 7 nucleotides match TRBD1. The CDR3 has 16 residues. Germline V gene data show CDR1 as MNHEY and CDR2 as SMNVEV (reference sequence). The V segment lost 5 bases and the J segment 2 bases; nucleotides outside the gene matches: 12. The CDR3 DNA is TGTGCCAGCAGTCTCAAACGGGGTCAGGGGGCCTACGAGCAGTACTTC. Its translation: CASSLKRGQGAYEQYF.

This chain joins TRBV6-4 and TRBJ1-2; tentative D call: TRBD1 (6 bases). Per the germline V gene, CDR1 is MRHNA and CDR2 is SNTAGT. The CDR3 has 13 residues. The V and J ends lost 6 bases and 8 bases respectively, with 16 bases between them. The CDR3 DNA reads TGTGCCAGCAGCTCCGAAGGGGGTTGGGGCTACACCTTC. It encodes CASSSEGGWGYTF.

This clonotype was counted a few times. The CDR3 sequence is CASTPSSPGESNQPQHF. CDR3 bases: TGTGCCAGTACCCCATCCTCCCCCGGGGAAAGCAATCAGCCCCAGCATTTT. This chain connects TRBV19 to TRBJ1-5, with D unresolved. Trimming stripped 7 bases from V and 1 base from J, with 20 bases between. The germline V gene encodes CDR1 LNHDA and CDR2 SQIVND (reference sequence). This CDR3 spans 17 amino acids.

In this sample, this clonotype turned up a few times. The V gene is TRBV7-8, the J gene TRBJ2-7; no definite D call. Trimming stripped 5 bases from V and 3 bases from J, with 14 bases between. The CDR3 runs to 14 residues. Germline values: CDR1 SGHVS, CDR2 FQNEAQ. The CDR3 loop is CASSPTARDYEQYF. DNA of the CDR3: TGTGCCAGCAGCCCGACTGCTAGGGACTACGAGCAGTACTTC.

This clonotype has more than one count but fewer than ten. The chain employs TRBV12-3 or TRBV12-4 and TRBJ1-2; the D gene is possibly TRBD1 (5 bases). The CDR3 length is 13 residues. V was cut by 4 bases and J by 7 bases, with 13 bases left in between. DNA of the CDR3: TGTGCCAGCAGTTCGGGCAGGGCGAGTGGCTACACCTTC. It translates to CASSSGRASGYTF.

In its sample, this clonotype was seen a few times. The chain uses TRBV7-6 and TRBJ1-3; D unclear. Trimming stripped 6 bases from V and 0 bases from J, with 12 bases between. Germline assignment: CDR1 SGHVS and CDR2 FNYEAQ. The CDR3 covers 15 residues. The CDR3 protein is CASSRGPGSGNTIYF. Here the CDR3 DNA reads TGTGCCAGCAGTCGCGGACCGGGCTCTGGAAACACCATATATTTT.

This clonotype was seen only a few times. The chain combines TRBV27 with TRBJ1-3; 9 nucleotides line up with TRBD1. This CDR3 region has 15 residues. The V segment lost 6 bases and the J segment 0 bases; nucleotides outside the gene matches: 3. CDR1 and CDR2 (germline): MNHEY, SMNVEV (reference sequence). The CDR3 DNA reads as TGTGCCAGCAGACAGGGGGCCAGCTCTGGAAACACCATATATTTT. Encoded protein: CASRQGASSGNTIYF.

CDR3 coding DNA: TGTGCCTGGAGCGCAATCGGGGGCCCCTCTCCACACATTCAGTACTTC. Its translation is CAWSAIGGPSPHIQYF. The rearrangement joins TRBV30 to TRBJ2-4; D may be TRBD1 or TRBD2 (6 bases each). The CDR3 contains 16 residues. CDR1 and CDR2 (germline): GTSNPN, SVGIG (reference sequence). Trimming stripped 3 bases from V and 8 bases from J, with 23 bases between.

The chain carries TRBV20-1 and TRBJ1-1; 7 bases map to TRBD1. The V gene's germline CDR1 is DFQATT and CDR2 SNEGSKA (reference sequence). There are 14 residues in the CDR3. V dropped 7 bases and J dropped 4; count of bases not matched to a gene: 12. The DNA of the CDR3 is TGCAGTGTCTACGTAGGGGGCGTTGGCACTGAAGCTTTCTTT. Translated, it gives CSVYVGGVGTEAFF.

This clonotype was found a few times. CDR3 coding DNA: TGTGCCAGCAGAGGGGACAGGGATGGCAATGAGCAGTTCTTC. Encoded protein: CASRGDRDGNEQFF. The V and J genes are TRBV27 and TRBJ2-1; 9 bases fit TRBD1. The CDR3 has 14 residues. J gave up 6 bases and V 6 bases, and 6 bases lay outside the gene matches. Germline V gene lookup returns CDR1 MNHEY and CDR2 SMNVEV (reference sequence).

The V call is TRBV5-1, the J call TRBJ1-1, with 10 bases aligning to TRBD1. This CDR3 spans 15 amino acids. CDR1 and CDR2 (germline): SGHRS, YFSETQ. Trimming took 4 bases from V and 4 from J; bases not matched to a gene: 7. This CDR3 is CASSPRTGGGTEAFF. CDR3 nucleotide sequence: TGCGCCAGCAGCCCAAGGACAGGGGGTGGCACTGAAGCTTTCTTT.

The rearrangement links TRBV19 to TRBJ2-5, with a tentative D call TRBD2 (5 bases). The CDR3 sequence is 16 residues long. Trimming took off 3 bases at V and 5 bases at J, with 19 bases between the two ends. Germline assignment: CDR1 LNHDA and CDR2 SQIVND (reference sequence). The DNA for the CDR3 is TGTGCCAGTAGTATGGGTCTGGGAGAGATATACGAGACCCAGTACTTC. Residues: CASSMGLGEIYETQYF. Filled out from reference TRBV19 and TRBJ2-5, the complete variable domain reads DGGITQSPKYLFRKEGQNVTLSCEQNLNHDAMYWYRQDPGQGLRLIYYSQIVNDFQKGDIAEGYSVSREKKESFPLTVTSAQKNPTAFYLCASSMGLGEIYETQYFGPGTRLLVL.

The CDR3 DNA sequence: TGTGCCAGCAGCTCGACAGGGCACGGAGATCAGCCCCAGCATTTT. Its protein is CASSSTGHGDQPQHF. The rearrangement links TRBV7-8 to TRBJ1-5; TRBD1 agrees at 7 bases. The CDR3 length is 15 residues. Trimming removed 4 bases from V and 5 bases from J; junction bases left unmatched: 8. The germline gives CDR1 SGHVS, CDR2 FQNEAQ. Filled out from reference TRBV7-8 and TRBJ1-5, the complete variable domain reads GAGVSQSPRYKVAKRGQDVALRCDPISGHVSLFWYQQALGQGPEFLTYFQNEAQLDKSGLPSDRFFAERPEGSVSTLKIQRTQQEDSAVYLCASSSTGHGDQPQHFGDGTRLSIL.

Concerning this clonotype itself: One junction end does not reproduce the germline sequence, and a read error may be involved. V is TRBV5-1 and J is TRBJ2-5, with 9 bases matching TRBD1. Germline loops: CDR1 SGHRS, CDR2 YFSETQ. The CDR3 sequence is 15 residues long. The CDR3: CASSSQGQGFENQYF. CDR3 in DNA: TGCGCCAGCAGCTCCCAGGGACAGGGCTTCGAGAACCAGTACTTC.

This clonotype is termed medium-sized. CDR3 DNA sequence: TGTGCCAGCAGTCCCCGCGGCTATGGCTACACCTTC. Residues: CASSPRGYGYTF. The genes are TRBV12-3 or TRBV12-4 and TRBJ1-2; no definite D call. Trimming left V 5 bases short and J 4 bases short, with 8 bases between. The CDR3 has 12 amino acids.

V gene TRBV27 combines with J gene TRBJ1-5, with D tentatively TRBD1 (6 bases). Germline V gene lookup returns CDR1 MNHEY and CDR2 SMNVEV (reference sequence). CDR3 length: 15 residues. V lost 6 bases and J 1 base, leaving 13 bases between the germline ends. The CDR3 loop is CASSLQGLSNQPQHF. CDR3 DNA sequence: TGTGCCAGCAGCCTACAGGGCTTAAGCAATCAGCCCCAGCATTTT.

The chain combines TRBV20-1 with TRBJ2-3, with 10 bases fitting TRBD2. From germline, CDR1 is DFQATT and CDR2 SNEGSKA (reference sequence). Unmatched junction bases numbered 3, after V lost 4 bases and J lost 5 bases. This CDR3 is 13 amino acids long. CDR3 protein: CSAMLAGVDTQYF. The CDR3 DNA follows: TGCAGTGCTATGCTAGCGGGGGTAGATACGCAGTATTTT.

This chain uses TRBV7-9 with TRBJ2-2, with D hard to call. The CDR3 covers 14 residues. V dropped 6 bases and J dropped 5 bases, with 13 bases sitting between them. Germline V CDR1 and CDR2: SEHNR, FQNEAQ (reference sequence). The CDR3 DNA sequence: TGTGCCAGCAGAACGACCCGCCTAACCGGGGAGCTGTTTTTT. Encoded protein: CASRTTRLTGELFF.

The chain combines TRBV20-1 with TRBJ2-3, with TRBD2 matching over 11 bases. After removal of 3 bases from V and 1 base from J, the junction contained 6 bases not matched to a gene. This CDR3 has 16 amino acids. Germline CDR1 and CDR2: DFQATT and SNEGSKA (reference sequence). Written as DNA, the CDR3 is TGCAGTGCTAGTGGTCTAGCGGGGGGCCGCACAGATACGCAGTATTTT. It encodes CSASGLAGGRTDTQYF.

This clonotype was seen a handful of times. In DNA, the CDR3 is TGTGCCAGCAGGGCCAGCGGGGGGCCCGGAGATACGCAGTATTTT. Translated, it gives CASRASGGPGDTQYF. V and J are TRBV6-2 or TRBV6-3 and TRBJ2-3, with 9 bases that match TRBD2. The junction had 9 bases not matched to a gene; V was cut back by 6 bases and J by 5 bases. Germline V CDR1 and CDR2: MNHEY, SVGEGT. This CDR3 spans 15 amino acids.